Below, 25 T cell receptor beta chains from the same sample are listed, as sequenced in a study of OX40 agonist ivuxolimab in advanced cancers. Repertoires were generated with immunoSEQ multiplex PCR, while TCRdb's copy carries only in-frame clones and drops some. The sample comprises about 97,000 clones, about 86% of which are singletons, and less than 6.5% rests with the top ten. Sample: CD4+ or CD8+ T cells sorted from blood, taken in a trial of the OX40 agonist ivuxolimab. These receptor sequences come from an adult with an advanced solid tumor such as melanoma, head and neck, liver or kidney cancer.

This clone was observed a single time. The CDR3 region is CASSPRTGVDTGELFF. The DNA of the CDR3 is TGTGCCAGCTCACCGCGGACAGGGGTGGACACCGGGGAGCTGTTTTTT. V and J are TRBV18 and TRBJ2-2, with 9 bases fitting TRBD1. Per the germline V gene, CDR1 is KGHSH and CDR2 is LQKENI. V was pared by 3 bases and J by 3 bases, with 5 bases of the junction left unmatched. The CDR3 covers 16 residues. The whole variable domain, filled in from reference TRBV18 and TRBJ2-2, reads NAGVMQNPRHLVRRRGQEARLRCSPMKGHSHVYWYRQLPEEGLKFMVYLQKENIIDESGMPKERFSAEFPKEGPSILRIQQVVRGDSAAYFCASSPRTGVDTGELFFGEGSRLTVL.

The J gene is TRBJ2-1, the V gene TRBV6-5, with D perhaps given as TRBD1 or TRBD2 (7 bases each). V lost 6 bases and J lost 4, with 16 bases in between. Per germline, CDR1 MNHEY and CDR2 SVGAGI. The CDR3 runs to 15 residues. CDR3 amino acids: CASRKTGRDYNEQFF. CDR3 nucleotide sequence: TGTGCCAGCAGAAAGACAGGGAGGGATTACAATGAGCAGTTCTTC.

The J gene is TRBJ1-2, the V gene TRBV6-1, with 8 nucleotides matching TRBD1. With 5 bases clipped from V and 2 bases from J, the junction kept 7 bases outside the gene matches. The CDR3 length is 15 residues. Germline V gene data show CDR1 as MNHNS and CDR2 as SASEGT. CDR3 in DNA: TGTGCCAGCAGTCTTTCGACAGGGGCAAACTATGGCTACACCTTC. Its protein is CASSLSTGANYGYTF.

This sequence joins TRBV7-9 and TRBJ2-7; 11 positions agree with TRBD2. With V trimmed by 6 bases and J by 1 base, 5 bases remained unmatched. Germline loops: CDR1 SEHNR, CDR2 FQNEAQ (reference sequence). There are 15 residues in the CDR3. CDR3 loop: CASSIAGGPSYEQYF. As DNA, the CDR3 is TGTGCCAGCAGTATAGCGGGAGGGCCTTCCTACGAGCAGTACTTC.

This chain connects TRBV11-3 to TRBJ1-3; D is possibly TRBD1 (6 bases). The germline V and J ends were trimmed by 5 bases and 0 bases, with 8 bases remaining between them. The V gene's germline CDR1 is SGHNT and CDR2 YENEEA. The CDR3 runs 14 residues. The DNA of the CDR3 is TGTGCCAGCAGCGGGGGGCTCTCTGGAAACACCATATATTTT. It specifies CASSGGLSGNTIYF. Combining the CDR3 with reference TRBV11-3 and TRBJ1-3 gives the whole variable domain EAGVVQSPRYKIIEKKQPVAFWCNPISGHNTLYWYLQNLGQGPELLIRYENEEAVDDSQLPKDRFSAERLKGVDSTLKIQPAELGDSAVYLCASSGGLSGNTIYFGEGSWLTVV.

The genes are TRBV7-3 and TRBJ2-3; TRBD2 agrees at 9 bases. J lost 7 bases, V lost 2 bases, and 7 bases had no gene match. The CDR3 has 15 amino acids. Germline V gene data show CDR1 as SGHTA and CDR2 as FQGTGA. CDR3 sequence (DNA): TGTGCCAGCAGCTTAGCGGGGGGGCCAACGAATACGCAGTATTTT. Translating gives CASSLAGGPTNTQYF.

The chain joins TRBV7-2 to TRBJ1-2, with D uncertain. The CDR3 has 14 amino acids. Germline V gene data show CDR1 as SGHTA and CDR2 as FQGNSA. Trimming left V 0 bases short and J 2 bases short, with 7 bases between. CDR3 amino acids: CASSLAGQNYGYTF. CDR3 sequence (DNA): TGTGCCAGCAGCTTAGCCGGGCAGAACTATGGCTACACCTTC.

The table lists this clone with a count of one. V and J are TRBV14 and TRBJ1-2, with TRBD1 as a possible D gene (5 bases). The germline CDR1 and CDR2 sequences are SGHDN and FVKESK. This CDR3 is 14 amino acids long. Trimming shortened V by 1 base and J by 7 bases, and 13 bases separated the two germline ends. CDR3 bases: TGTGCCAGCAGCCAAGGTCTCCAGGGAAGTGGCTACACCTTC. Its translation is CASSQGLQGSGYTF.

A few counts support this clone. This chain connects TRBV29-1 to TRBJ1-2; D is perhaps TRBD1 (6 bases). The V gene's germline CDR1 is SQVTM and CDR2 ANQGSEA. The CDR3 consists of 14 residues. Deletions cut 4 bases from V and 8 bases from J, with 20 bases between. The CDR3 nucleotides are TGCAGCGTTGTAGGCTGGGGGCCCCTAAGGGGCTACACCTTC. Translation gives CSVVGWGPLRGYTF.

V is TRBV7-3 and J is TRBJ2-5, with D possibly matching TRBD2 (6 bases). The germline V gene encodes CDR1 SGHTA and CDR2 FQGTGA. This CDR3 region has 15 residues. Between the trimmed V and J ends, which lost 2 bases and 2 bases, there was a span of 12 bases. The CDR3 loop is CASSLGLGGQETQYF. The CDR3 region has the DNA TGTGCCAGCAGCTTAGGGCTTGGGGGGCAAGAGACCCAGTACTTC.

The V call is TRBV19, the J call TRBJ1-5, with D perhaps matching TRBD1 (6 bases). CDR3 length: 16 amino acids. Germline V gene sequence: CDR1 LNHDA, CDR2 SQIVND (reference sequence). Trimming shortened V by 5 bases and J by 2 bases, and 16 bases separated the two germline ends. CDR3 nucleotide sequence: TGTGCCAGTAGTTTGTTGGCGGGGGCCCGCAATCAGCCCCAGCATTTT. Amino acid sequence: CASSLLAGARNQPQHF.

This chain joins TRBV6-1 and TRBJ1-3; D remains ambiguous. The ends were cut back, 1 base at V and 0 bases at J, with 13 bases in the middle. Germline CDR1 and CDR2: MNHNS and SASEGT. This CDR3 is built from 17 residues. The CDR3 DNA follows: TGTGCCAGCAGTGAAGAAGGATGGGCTCACTCTGGAAACACCATATATTTT. Encoded protein: CASSEEGWAHSGNTIYF.

The rearrangement links TRBV11-2 to TRBJ2-7; 9 bases align to TRBD1. Germline V gene sequence: CDR1 SGHAT, CDR2 FQNNGV. The CDR3 runs 14 residues. The junction had 2 bases not matched to a gene; V was cut back by 3 bases and J by 2 bases. CDR3 region: CASSLGTGTYEQYF. In nucleotides, the CDR3 is TGTGCCAGCAGCTTGGGGACAGGGACCTACGAGCAGTACTTC.

V gene TRBV6-6 combines with J gene TRBJ1-2; D remains ambiguous. This CDR3 contains 14 residues. Trimming left V 0 bases short and J 7 bases short, with 12 bases between. CDR1 is MNHNY, CDR2 SVGAGI, per germline (reference sequence). CDR3 loop: CASSYSTRLGGYTF. The DNA of the CDR3 is TGTGCCAGCAGTTACTCGACCAGGCTCGGTGGCTACACCTTC.

The chain has TRBV9 and TRBJ2-5, with D tentatively TRBD1 (6 bases). The DNA end is a closer match to TRBJ2-7, so the J assignment may be wrong. Germline-derived CDR1 and CDR2 are SGDLS and YYNGEE. This CDR3 is built from 15 residues. This CDR3 is CASSVAPQGFYEQYF. In nucleotides, the CDR3 is TGTGCCAGCAGCGTAGCCCCACAGGGTTTCTACGAGCAGTACTTC.

The rearrangement joins TRBV27 to TRBJ1-5; 7 nucleotides line up with TRBD1. V was clipped by 6 bases and J by 5 bases; unmatched bases: 7. The CDR3 is made up of 14 amino acids. Germline lookup yields CDR1 MNHEY and CDR2 SMNVEV (reference sequence). The CDR3 protein is CASRLSGTDQPQHF. The CDR3 nucleotides read TGTGCCAGCAGACTTTCCGGGACAGATCAGCCCCAGCATTTT.

The rearrangement uses TRBV4-2 and TRBJ1-3; 7 nucleotides align to TRBD1. J was trimmed by 0 bases and V by 3 bases; bases with no gene match: 5. This CDR3 is 16 amino acids long. Germline assignment: CDR1 LGHNA and CDR2 YNFKEQ. The CDR3 region has the DNA TGTGCCAGCAGCCAGGTGGGACAGAACTCTGGAAACACCATATATTTT. Its protein is CASSQVGQNSGNTIYF.

This chain uses TRBV19 with TRBJ1-1; maybe TRBD1 (6 bases). The CDR3 is 15 residues long. Germline V gives CDR1 LNHDA, CDR2 SQIVND (reference sequence). Trimming removed 5 bases from V and 5 bases from J, with 18 bases in between. CDR3: CASSSTSQGRTEAFF. For the CDR3, the DNA is TGTGCCAGTAGTTCAACCTCCCAGGGGAGGACTGAAGCTTTCTTT.

This chain links TRBV5-1 with TRBJ1-2, with TRBD1 identical over 7 bases. The CDR3 has 14 amino acids. Germline V gene lookup returns CDR1 SGHRS and CDR2 YFSETQ. With V trimmed by 5 bases and J by 3 bases, 7 bases remained unmatched. The CDR3 region has the DNA TGCGCCAGCAGGGTAGGACAGGAGGACTATGGCTACACCTTC. Its translation is CASRVGQEDYGYTF. The full variable domain, in which reference TRBV5-1 and TRBJ1-2 provide the parts outside the CDR3, is KAGVTQTPRYLIKTRGQQVTLSCSPISGHRSVSWYQQTPGQGLQFLFEYFSETQRNKGNFPGRFSGRQFSNSRSEMNVSTLELGDSALYLCASRVGQEDYGYTFGSGTRLTVV.

The chain has TRBV5-1 and TRBJ2-3, with D possibly being TRBD2 (6 bases). CDR3 length: 15 residues. CDR1 is SGHRS and CDR2 is YFSETQ in the germline V gene. Trimming cost V 2 bases and J 5 bases, with 15 bases left between them. The CDR3 reads CASSFNGVGGDTQYF. The DNA for the CDR3 is TGCGCCAGCAGCTTCAACGGGGTCGGGGGAGATACGCAGTATTTT.

The chain couples TRBV5-1 to TRBJ2-1, with D possibly called TRBD1 or TRBD2 (5 bases each). The CDR3 contains 16 residues. CDR1 is SGHRS, CDR2 YFSETQ, per germline. Between the trimmed V and J ends, which lost 7 bases and 0 bases, there was a span of 17 bases. The CDR3 sequence is CASQAQGPSSYNEQFF. CDR3 sequence (DNA): TGCGCCAGCCAAGCCCAGGGACCGAGCTCCTACAATGAGCAGTTCTTC.

This clone occurred a few times. The V gene is TRBV10-2, the J gene TRBJ1-5, with 9 bases identical to TRBD1. CDR3 length equals 17 residues. Germline V CDR1 and CDR2: WSHSY, SAAADI. Germline trimming cut 0 bases from V and 0 bases from J; bases unmatched to any gene: 3. The CDR3 region has the DNA TGCGCCAGCAGTGAGTCGGGACAGGGTTATAGCAATCAGCCCCAGCATTTT. This translates into CASSESGQGYSNQPQHF.

The V call is TRBV19, the J call TRBJ1-5; a weak D match, TRBD1 (5 bases). Per the germline V gene, CDR1 is LNHDA and CDR2 is SQIVND (reference sequence). There are 16 residues in the CDR3. V dropped 2 bases and J dropped 1 base, with 12 bases sitting between them. CDR3 nucleotides: TGTGCCAGTAGTATACCAGGGACGGGGAGCAATCAGCCCCAGCATTTT. This gives the protein CASSIPGTGSNQPQHF.

The CDR3 loop reads CASSQDPGQGVISPLHF. The CDR3 DNA follows: TGCGCCAGCAGCCAAGATCCCGGCCAGGGGGTTATTTCACCCCTCCACTTT. V and J are TRBV4-1 and TRBJ1-6; 7 positions agree with TRBD1. The CDR3 runs 17 residues. The germline CDR1 and CDR2 sequences are MGHRA and YSYEKL. V was pared by 0 bases and J by 9 bases, with 11 bases of the junction left unmatched.

The chain recombines TRBV19 with TRBJ1-3, with 8 bases that match TRBD1. V shed 5 bases, J shed 2 bases, and the junction held 5 bases outside the gene matches. In germline, CDR1 is LNHDA, CDR2 SQIVND (reference sequence). This CDR3 contains 15 residues. In nucleotides, the CDR3 is TGTGCCAGTAGTTCTGGACAGGGAACTGGAAACACCATATATTTT. It encodes CASSSGQGTGNTIYF.